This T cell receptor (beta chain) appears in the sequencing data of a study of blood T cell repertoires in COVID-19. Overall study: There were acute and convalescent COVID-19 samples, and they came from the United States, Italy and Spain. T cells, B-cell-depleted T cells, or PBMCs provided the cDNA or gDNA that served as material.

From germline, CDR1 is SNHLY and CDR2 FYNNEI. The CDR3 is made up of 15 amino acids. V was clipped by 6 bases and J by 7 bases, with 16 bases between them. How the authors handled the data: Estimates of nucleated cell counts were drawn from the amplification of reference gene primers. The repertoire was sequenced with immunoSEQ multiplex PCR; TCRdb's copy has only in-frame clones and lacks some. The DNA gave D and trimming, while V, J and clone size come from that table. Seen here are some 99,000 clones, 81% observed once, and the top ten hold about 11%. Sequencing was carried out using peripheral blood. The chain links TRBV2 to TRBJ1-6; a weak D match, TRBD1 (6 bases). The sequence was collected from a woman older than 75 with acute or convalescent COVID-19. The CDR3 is CASRGRGIQNSPLHF. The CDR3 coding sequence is TGTGCCAGCAGGGGCAGGGGTATACAAAATTCACCCCTCCACTTT.